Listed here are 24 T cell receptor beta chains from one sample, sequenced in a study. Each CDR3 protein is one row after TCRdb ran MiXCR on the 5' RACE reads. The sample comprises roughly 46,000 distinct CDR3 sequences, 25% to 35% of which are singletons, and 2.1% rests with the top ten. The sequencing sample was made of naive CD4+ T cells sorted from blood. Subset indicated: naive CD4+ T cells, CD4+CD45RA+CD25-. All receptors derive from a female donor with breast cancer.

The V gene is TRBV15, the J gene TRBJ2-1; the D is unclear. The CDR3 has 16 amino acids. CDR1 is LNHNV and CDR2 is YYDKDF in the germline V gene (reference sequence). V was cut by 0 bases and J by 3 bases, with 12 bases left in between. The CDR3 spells CATSREDPGLYNEQFF. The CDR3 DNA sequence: TGTGCCACCAGCAGAGAGGACCCTGGCCTCTACAATGAGCAGTTCTTC.

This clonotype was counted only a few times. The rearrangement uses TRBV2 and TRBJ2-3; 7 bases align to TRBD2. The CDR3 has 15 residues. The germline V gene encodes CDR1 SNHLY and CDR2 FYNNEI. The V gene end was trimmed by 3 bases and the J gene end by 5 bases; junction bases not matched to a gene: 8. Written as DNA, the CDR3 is TGTGCCAGCAGTGAGGTCGGGGGGTATAAAGATACGCAGTATTTT. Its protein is CASSEVGGYKDTQYF.

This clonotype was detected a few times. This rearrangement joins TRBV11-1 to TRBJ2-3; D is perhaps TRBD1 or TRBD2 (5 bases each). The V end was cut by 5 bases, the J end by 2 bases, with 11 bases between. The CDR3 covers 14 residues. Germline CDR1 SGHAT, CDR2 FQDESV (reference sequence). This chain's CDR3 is CASSPHGATDTQYF. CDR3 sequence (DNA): TGTGCCAGCAGCCCCCACGGGGCCACAGATACGCAGTATTTT. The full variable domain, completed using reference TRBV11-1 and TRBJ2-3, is EAEVAQSPRYKITEKSQAVAFWCDPISGHATLYWYRQILGQGPELLVQFQDESVVDDSQLPKDRFSAERLKGVDSTLKIQPAELGDSAMYLCASSPHGATDTQYFGPGTRLTVL.

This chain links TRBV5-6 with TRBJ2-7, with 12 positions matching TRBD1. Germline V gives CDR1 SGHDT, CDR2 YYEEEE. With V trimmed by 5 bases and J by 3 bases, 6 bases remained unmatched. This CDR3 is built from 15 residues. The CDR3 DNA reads TGTGCCAGCAGGGGACAGGGGGCGCCCCTCTACGAGCAGTACTTC. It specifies CASRGQGAPLYEQYF.

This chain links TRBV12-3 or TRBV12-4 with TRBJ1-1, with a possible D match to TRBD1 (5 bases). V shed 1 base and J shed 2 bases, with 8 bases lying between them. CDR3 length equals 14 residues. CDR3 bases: TGTGCCAGCAGTTTAGGGGGGGTAAACACTGAAGCTTTCTTT. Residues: CASSLGGVNTEAFF.

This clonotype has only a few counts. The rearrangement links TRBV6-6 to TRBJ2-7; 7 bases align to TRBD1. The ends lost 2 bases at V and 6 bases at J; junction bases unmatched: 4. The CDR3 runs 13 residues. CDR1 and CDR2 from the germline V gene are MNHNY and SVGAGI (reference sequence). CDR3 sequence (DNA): TGTGCCAGCAGTTACCCGGGACAGACCGAGCAGTACTTC. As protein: CASSYPGQTEQYF.

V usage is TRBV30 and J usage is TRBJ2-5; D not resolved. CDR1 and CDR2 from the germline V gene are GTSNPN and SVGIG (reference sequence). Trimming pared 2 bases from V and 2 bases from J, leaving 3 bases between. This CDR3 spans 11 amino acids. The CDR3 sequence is CAWSLQETQYF. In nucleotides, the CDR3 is TGTGCCTGGAGTTTACAAGAGACCCAGTACTTC.

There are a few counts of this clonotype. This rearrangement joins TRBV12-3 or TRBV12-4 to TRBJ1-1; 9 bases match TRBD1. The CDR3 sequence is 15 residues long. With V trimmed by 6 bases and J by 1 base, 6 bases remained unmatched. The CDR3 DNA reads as TGTGCCAGCAGAGGACCGGACAGGGGGAACACTGAAGCTTTCTTT. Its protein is CASRGPDRGNTEAFF.

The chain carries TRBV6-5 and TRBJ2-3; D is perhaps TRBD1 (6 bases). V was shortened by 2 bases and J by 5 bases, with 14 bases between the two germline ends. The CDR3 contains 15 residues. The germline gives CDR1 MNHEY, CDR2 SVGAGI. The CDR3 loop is CASSYAGTQGDTQYF. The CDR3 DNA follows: TGTGCCAGCAGTTACGCAGGGACACAGGGAGATACGCAGTATTTT.

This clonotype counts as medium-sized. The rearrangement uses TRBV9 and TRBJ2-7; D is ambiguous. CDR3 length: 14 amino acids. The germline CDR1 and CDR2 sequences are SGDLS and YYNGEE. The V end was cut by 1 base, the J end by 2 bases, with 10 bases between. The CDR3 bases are TGTGCCAGCAGCGTATGGCCCTACACCTACGAGCAGTACTTC. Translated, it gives CASSVWPYTYEQYF.

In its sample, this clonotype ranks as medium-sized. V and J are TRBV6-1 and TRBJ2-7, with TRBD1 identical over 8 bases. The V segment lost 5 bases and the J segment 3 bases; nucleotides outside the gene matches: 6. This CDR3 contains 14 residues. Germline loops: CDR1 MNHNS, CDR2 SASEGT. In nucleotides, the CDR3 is TGTGCCAGCAGTACAACACAGGGGGACTACGAGCAGTACTTC. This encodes CASSTTQGDYEQYF.

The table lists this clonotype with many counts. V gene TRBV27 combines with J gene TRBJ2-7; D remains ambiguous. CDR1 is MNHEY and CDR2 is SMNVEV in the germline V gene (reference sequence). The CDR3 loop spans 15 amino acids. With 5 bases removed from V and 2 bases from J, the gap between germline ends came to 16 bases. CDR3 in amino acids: CASSPHSATTYEQYF. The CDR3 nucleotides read TGTGCCAGCAGTCCCCACTCGGCTACCACCTACGAGCAGTACTTC.

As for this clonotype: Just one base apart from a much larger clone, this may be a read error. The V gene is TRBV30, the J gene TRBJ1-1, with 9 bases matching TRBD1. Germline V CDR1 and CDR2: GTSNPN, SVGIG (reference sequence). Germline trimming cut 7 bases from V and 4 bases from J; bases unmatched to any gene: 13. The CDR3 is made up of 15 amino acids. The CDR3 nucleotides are TGTGCCTACAACAATGACAGGGGGATGAGCACTGAAGCTTTCTTT. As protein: CAYNNDRGMSTEAFF.

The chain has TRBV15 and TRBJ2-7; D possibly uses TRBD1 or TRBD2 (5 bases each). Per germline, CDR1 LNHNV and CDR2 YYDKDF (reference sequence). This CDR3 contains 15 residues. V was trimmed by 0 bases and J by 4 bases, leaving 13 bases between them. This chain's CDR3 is CATSREILAGYEQYF. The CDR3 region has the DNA TGTGCCACCAGCAGAGAAATTCTAGCAGGGTACGAGCAGTACTTC.

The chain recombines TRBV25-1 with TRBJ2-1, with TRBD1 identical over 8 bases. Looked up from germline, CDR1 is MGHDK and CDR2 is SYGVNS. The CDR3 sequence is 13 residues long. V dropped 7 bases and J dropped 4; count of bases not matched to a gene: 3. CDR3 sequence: CASIQGAYNEQFF. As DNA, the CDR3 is TGTGCCAGCATCCAGGGGGCATACAATGAGCAGTTCTTC. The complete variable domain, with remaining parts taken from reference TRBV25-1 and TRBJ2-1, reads EADIYQTPRYLVIGTGKKITLECSQTMGHDKMYWYQQDPGMELHLIHYSYGVNSTEKGDLSSESTVSRIRTEHFPLTLESARPSHTSQYLCASIQGAYNEQFFGPGTRLTVL.

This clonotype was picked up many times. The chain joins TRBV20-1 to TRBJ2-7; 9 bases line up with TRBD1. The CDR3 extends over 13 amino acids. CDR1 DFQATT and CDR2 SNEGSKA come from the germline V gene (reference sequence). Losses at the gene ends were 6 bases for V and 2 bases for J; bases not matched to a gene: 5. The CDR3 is CSAKTGGTYEQYF. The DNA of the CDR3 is TGCAGTGCAAAGACAGGGGGTACCTACGAGCAGTACTTC.

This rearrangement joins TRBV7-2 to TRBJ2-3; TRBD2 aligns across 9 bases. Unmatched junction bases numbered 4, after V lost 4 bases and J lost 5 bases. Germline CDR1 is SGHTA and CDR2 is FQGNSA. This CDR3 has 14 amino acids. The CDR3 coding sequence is TGTGCCAGCAGCTGGGGGACTAGCCTAGATACGCAGTATTTT. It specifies CASSWGTSLDTQYF.

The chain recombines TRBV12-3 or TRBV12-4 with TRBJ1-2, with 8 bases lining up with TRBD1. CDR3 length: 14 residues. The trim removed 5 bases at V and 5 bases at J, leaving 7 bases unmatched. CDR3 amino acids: CASSARTGTYGYTF. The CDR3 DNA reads TGTGCCAGCAGTGCACGGACAGGGACGTATGGCTACACCTTC.

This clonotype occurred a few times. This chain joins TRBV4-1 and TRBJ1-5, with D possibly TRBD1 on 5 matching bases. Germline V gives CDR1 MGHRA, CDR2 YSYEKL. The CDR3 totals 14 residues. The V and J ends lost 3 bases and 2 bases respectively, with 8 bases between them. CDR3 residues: CASSQGVGNQPQHF. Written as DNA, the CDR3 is TGCGCCAGCAGCCAGGGGGTGGGCAATCAGCCCCAGCATTTT.

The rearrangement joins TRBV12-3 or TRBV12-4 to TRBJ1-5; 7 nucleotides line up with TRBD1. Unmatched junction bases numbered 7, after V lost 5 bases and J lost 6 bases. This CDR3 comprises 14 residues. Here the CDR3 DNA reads TGTGCCAGCAGTCCACAGGGGTCTGGTCAGCCCCAGCATTTT. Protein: CASSPQGSGQPQHF.

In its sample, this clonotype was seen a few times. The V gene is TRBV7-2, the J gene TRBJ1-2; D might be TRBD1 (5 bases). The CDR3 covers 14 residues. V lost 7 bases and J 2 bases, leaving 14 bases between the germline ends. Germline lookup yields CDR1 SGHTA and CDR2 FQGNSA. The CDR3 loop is CASIKSGQNYGYTF. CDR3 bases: TGTGCCAGCATAAAGTCCGGACAAAACTATGGCTACACCTTC.

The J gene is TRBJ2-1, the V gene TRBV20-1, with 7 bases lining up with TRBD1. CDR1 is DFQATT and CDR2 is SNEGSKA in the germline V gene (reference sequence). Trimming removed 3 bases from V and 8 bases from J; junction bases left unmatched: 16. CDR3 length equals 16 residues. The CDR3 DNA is TGCAGTGCTAGTCACTTGGGACAGAGGTTTCGGGATGAGCAGTTCTTC. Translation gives CSASHLGQRFRDEQFF.

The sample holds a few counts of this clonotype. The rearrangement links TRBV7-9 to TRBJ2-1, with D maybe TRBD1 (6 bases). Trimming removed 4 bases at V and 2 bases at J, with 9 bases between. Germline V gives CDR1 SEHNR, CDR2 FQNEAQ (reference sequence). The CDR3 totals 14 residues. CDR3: CASSSYRAYNEQFF. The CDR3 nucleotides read TGTGCCAGCAGCTCTTACAGGGCCTACAATGAGCAGTTCTTC. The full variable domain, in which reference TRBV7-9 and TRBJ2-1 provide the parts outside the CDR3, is DTGVSQNPRHKITKRGQNVTFRCDPISEHNRLYWYRQTLGQGPEFLTYFQNEAQLEKSRLLSDRFSAERPKGSFSTLEIQRTEQGDSAMYLCASSSYRAYNEQFFGPGTRLTVL.

The CDR3 protein is CASSYWGGGAGELFF. The CDR3 DNA reads TGTGCCAGCAGTTACTGGGGCGGGGGAGCCGGGGAGCTGTTTTTT. This chain uses TRBV6-2 or TRBV6-3 with TRBJ2-2; TRBD2 aligns across 7 bases. Germline V gene data show CDR1 as MNHEY and CDR2 as SVGEGT. J was trimmed by 6 bases and V by 1 base; bases with no gene match: 5. The CDR3 loop spans 15 amino acids.